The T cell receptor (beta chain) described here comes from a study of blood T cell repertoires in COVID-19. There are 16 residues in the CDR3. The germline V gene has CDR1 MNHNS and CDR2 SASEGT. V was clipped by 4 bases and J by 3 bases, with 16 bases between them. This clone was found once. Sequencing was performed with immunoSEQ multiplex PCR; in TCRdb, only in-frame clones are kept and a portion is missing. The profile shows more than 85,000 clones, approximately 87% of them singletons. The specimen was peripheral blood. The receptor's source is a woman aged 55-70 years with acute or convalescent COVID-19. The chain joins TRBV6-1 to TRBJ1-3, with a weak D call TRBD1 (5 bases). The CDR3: CASSVAGSIFGNTIYF. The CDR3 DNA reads TGTGCCAGCAGTGTCGCAGGGTCGATATTTGGAAACACCATATATTTT.